The sequence of this TCR beta chain was determined in a study of blood T cell repertoires in COVID-19. Study-level information: Acute and convalescent COVID-19 specimens originated in the United States, Italy and Spain. Sources were T cells, B-cell-depleted T cells, or PBMCs; the material itself was cDNA or gDNA.

Under the authors' procedure: It was from reference gene primer amplification that nucleated cell counts were estimated. Profiled with immunoSEQ multiplex PCR; TCRdb holds only in-frame clones, not every one. That table furnishes V, J and clone size, whereas the DNA furnished D and trimming. The sample has about 98,000 clones, 80% to 95% seen once; the top ten hold about 4%. The CDR3 sequence is 15 residues long. The V segment lost 4 bases and the J segment 6 bases; nucleotides outside the gene matches: 8. Germline lookup yields CDR1 KGHSH and CDR2 LQKENI. This sequence joins TRBV18 and TRBJ1-4, with 7 bases aligning to TRBD1. Sequencing was done on a sample of peripheral blood. The TCR was taken from a young man with acute or convalescent COVID-19. As DNA, the CDR3 is TGTGCCAGCTCACGACAGGGACTTGGGGATGAAAAACTGTTTTTT. It is translated as CASSRQGLGDEKLFF. Looking up the rest from reference TRBV18 and TRBJ1-4 gives the full variable domain: NAGVMQNPRHLVRRRGQEARLRCSPMKGHSHVYWYRQLPEEGLKFMVYLQKENIIDESGMPKERFSAEFPKEGPSILRIQQVVRGDSAAYFCASSRQGLGDEKLFFGSGTQLSVL.